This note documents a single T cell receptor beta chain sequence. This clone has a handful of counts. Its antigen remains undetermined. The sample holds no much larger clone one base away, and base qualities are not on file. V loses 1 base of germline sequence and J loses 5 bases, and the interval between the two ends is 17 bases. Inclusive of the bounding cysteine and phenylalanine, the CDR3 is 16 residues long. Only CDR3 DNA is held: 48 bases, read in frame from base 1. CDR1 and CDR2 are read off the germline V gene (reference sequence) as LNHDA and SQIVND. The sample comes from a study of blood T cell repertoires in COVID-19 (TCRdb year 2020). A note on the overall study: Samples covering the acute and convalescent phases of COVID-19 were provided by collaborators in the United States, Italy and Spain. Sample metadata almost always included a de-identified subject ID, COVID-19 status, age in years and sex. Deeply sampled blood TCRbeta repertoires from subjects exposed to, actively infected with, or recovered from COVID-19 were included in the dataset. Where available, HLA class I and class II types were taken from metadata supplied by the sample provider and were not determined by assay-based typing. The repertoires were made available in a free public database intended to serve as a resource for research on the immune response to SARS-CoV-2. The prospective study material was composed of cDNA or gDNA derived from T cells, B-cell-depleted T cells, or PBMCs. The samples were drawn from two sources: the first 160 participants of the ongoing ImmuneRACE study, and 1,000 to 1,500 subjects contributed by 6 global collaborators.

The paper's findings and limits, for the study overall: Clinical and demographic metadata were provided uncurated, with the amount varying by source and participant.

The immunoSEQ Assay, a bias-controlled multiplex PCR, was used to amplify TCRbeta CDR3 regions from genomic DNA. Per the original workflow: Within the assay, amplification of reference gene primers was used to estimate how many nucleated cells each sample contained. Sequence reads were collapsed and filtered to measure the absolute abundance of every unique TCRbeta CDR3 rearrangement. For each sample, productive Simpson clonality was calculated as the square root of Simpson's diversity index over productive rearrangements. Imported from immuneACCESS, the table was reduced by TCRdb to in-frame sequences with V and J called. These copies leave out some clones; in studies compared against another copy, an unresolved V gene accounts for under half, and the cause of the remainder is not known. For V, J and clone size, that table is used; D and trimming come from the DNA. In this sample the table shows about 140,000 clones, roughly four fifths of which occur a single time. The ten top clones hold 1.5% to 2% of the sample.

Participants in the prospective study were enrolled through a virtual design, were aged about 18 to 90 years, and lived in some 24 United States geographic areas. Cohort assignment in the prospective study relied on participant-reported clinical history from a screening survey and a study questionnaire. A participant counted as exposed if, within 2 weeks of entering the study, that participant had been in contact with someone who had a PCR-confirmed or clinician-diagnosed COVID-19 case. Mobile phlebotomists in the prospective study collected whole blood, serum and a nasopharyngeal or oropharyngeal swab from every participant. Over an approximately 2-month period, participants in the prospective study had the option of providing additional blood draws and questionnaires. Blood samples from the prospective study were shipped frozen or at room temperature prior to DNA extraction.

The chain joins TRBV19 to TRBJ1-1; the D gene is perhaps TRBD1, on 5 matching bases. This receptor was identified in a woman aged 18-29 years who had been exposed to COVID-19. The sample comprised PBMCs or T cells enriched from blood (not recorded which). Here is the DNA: TGTGCCAGTAGTATAGGGCATGGGGCAGGAAGGACTGAAGCTTTCTTT. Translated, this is CASSIGHGAGRTEAFF.